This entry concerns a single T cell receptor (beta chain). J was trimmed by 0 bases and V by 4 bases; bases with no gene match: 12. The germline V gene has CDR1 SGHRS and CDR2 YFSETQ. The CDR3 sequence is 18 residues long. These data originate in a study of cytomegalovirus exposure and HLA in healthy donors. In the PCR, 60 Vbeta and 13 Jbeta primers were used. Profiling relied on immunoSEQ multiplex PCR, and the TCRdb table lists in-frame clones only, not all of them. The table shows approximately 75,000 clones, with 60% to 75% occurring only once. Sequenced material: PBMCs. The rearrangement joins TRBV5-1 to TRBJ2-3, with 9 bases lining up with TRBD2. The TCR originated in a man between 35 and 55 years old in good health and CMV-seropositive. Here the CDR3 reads CASSPSLAGFTSTDTQYF. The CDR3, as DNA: TGCGCCAGCAGCCCCAGTCTAGCGGGGTTTACTAGCACAGATACGCAGTATTTT.